This section outlines one TCR beta chain sequence together with its context. The antigen remains undetermined. The data are from a study of T cell responses to AZD1222 COVID-19 vaccine. Overall study findings and caveats: Spike-specific TCR breadth and depth grew following two AZD1222 doses. Nearly half of spike-specific TCRs reportedly target unmutated variant regions. Only 5 or 6 AZD1222 recipients tested seropositive at baseline. The donor group comprised mostly white British people and more females; the analysis possibly underestimated clonal diversity.

Repertoires were generated with immunoSEQ multiplex PCR, while TCRdb's copy carries only in-frame clones and drops some. The sample has around 150,000 clones; 80% to 95% are singletons. Germline V gene sequence: CDR1 SGHRS, CDR2 YFSETQ. The V gene end was trimmed by 3 bases and the J gene end by 1 base; junction bases not matched to a gene: 12. CDR3 length: 17 amino acids. The gene calls are TRBV5-1 and TRBJ2-5, with TRBD2 identical over 7 bases. Source: peripheral blood, taken 28 days after the second AZD1222 dose. The source of this sequence is an adult who received the AZD1222 COVID-19 vaccine. The CDR3 region has the DNA TGCGCCAGCAGCTCCCTTTTGGGGCTAGCGGCCCAAGAGACCCAGTACTTC. This gives the protein CASSSLLGLAAQETQYF.